The 16 T cell receptor beta chains presented below share a single source sample, sequenced in a study of blood T cell repertoires in COVID-19. Profiling relied on immunoSEQ multiplex PCR, and the TCRdb table lists in-frame clones only, not all of them. The repertoire holds tens of thousands of clones, 80% seen once, with about 7.1% in the top ten. The sequenced sample was peripheral blood. The receptors stem from a man in his 60s with acute or convalescent COVID-19.

About this clone: The junction shows a germline mismatch at one end, possibly a read error. The chain employs TRBV7-7 and TRBJ2-2; TRBD2 agrees at 12 bases. This CDR3 is 16 amino acids long. Looked up from germline, CDR1 is SSHAT and CDR2 is FNYEAQ (reference sequence). CDR3 loop: CASSPPGLAGAGELFF. The DNA of the CDR3 is TGTGCTAGCAGCCCCCCGGGACTAGCGGGTGCCGGGGAGCTGTTTTTT. The whole variable domain, filled in from reference TRBV7-7 and TRBJ2-2, reads GAGVSQSPRYKVTKRGQDVTLRCDPISSHATLYWYQQALGQGPEFLTYFNYEAQPDKSGLPSDRFSAERPEGSISTLTIQRTEQRDSAMYRCASSPPGLAGAGELFFGEGSRLTVL.

The chain uses TRBV3-1 (or the pseudogene TRBV3-2) and TRBJ2-1; D unresolved. V gave up 4 bases and J gave up 0 bases, with 10 bases separating them. Germline CDR1 and CDR2: LGHDT and YNNKEL (reference sequence). This CDR3 spans 15 amino acids. The CDR3 loop is CASSLRLSSYNEQFF. CDR3 coding DNA: TGTGCCAGCAGCCTTCGACTCAGCTCCTACAATGAGCAGTTCTTC.

CDR3 protein: CASSLASVSYEQYF. DNA of the CDR3: TGCGCCAGCAGCTTGGCTAGCGTCTCCTACGAGCAGTACTTC. The rearrangement links TRBV5-1 to TRBJ2-7, with D perhaps matching TRBD2 (6 bases). Trimming removed 0 bases at V and 0 bases at J, with 7 bases between. The V gene's germline CDR1 is SGHRS and CDR2 YFSETQ. The CDR3 has 14 amino acids.

This chain joins TRBV5-4 and TRBJ2-3; D is uncertain. The V gene lost 3 bases and the J gene lost 7 bases, with 12 bases spanning the gap. The CDR3 totals 13 residues. Germline CDR1 SGHNT, CDR2 YYREEE (reference sequence). The CDR3 loop reads CASSSETGYTQYF. In nucleotides, the CDR3 is TGTGCCAGCAGCTCAGAGACTGGCTATACGCAGTATTTT.

The V and J genes are TRBV11-1 and TRBJ1-1; TRBD1 agrees at 10 bases. The CDR3 is 15 residues long. CDR1 and CDR2 (germline): SGHAT, FQDESV (reference sequence). Losses at the gene ends were 5 bases for V and 2 bases for J; bases not matched to a gene: 5. The DNA of the CDR3 is TGTGCCAGCAGCCCCAGACAGGGGGCTAACACTGAAGCTTTCTTT. Amino acids: CASSPRQGANTEAFF.

The J gene is TRBJ1-1, the V gene TRBV21-1. TRBV21-1 is shown as a pseudogene. The CDR3 length is 16 residues. CDR3: CASSAMTGTRDTEAFF. DNA of the CDR3: TGTGCCAGCAGCGCCATGACAGGGACTAGGGACACTGAAGCTTTCTTT.

In nucleotides, the CDR3 is TGTGCCAGCTCAATACAGGAATACGAGCAGTACTTC. Translating it yields CASSIQEYEQYF. V is TRBV18 and J is TRBJ2-7, with D tentatively TRBD1 (5 bases). The CDR3 has 12 amino acids. Between the trimmed V and J ends, which lost 5 bases and 4 bases, there was a span of 9 bases. Germline values: CDR1 KGHSH, CDR2 LQKENI.

The chain has TRBV29-1 and TRBJ2-3; a possible D gene is TRBD2 (5 bases). Germline V gives CDR1 SQVTM, CDR2 ANQGSEA. The V and J ends lost 8 bases and 2 bases respectively, with 14 bases between them. The CDR3 totals 13 residues. DNA of the CDR3: TGCAGCATCGGACGGCTAGCCACAGATACGCAGTATTTT. As protein: CSIGRLATDTQYF.

The rearrangement uses TRBV9 and TRBJ2-4; D not resolved. Per germline, CDR1 SGDLS and CDR2 YYNGEE. V was pared by 3 bases and J by 7 bases, with 8 bases between. CDR3 size: 12 residues. Here the CDR3 DNA reads TGTGCCAGCAGCGGCGGCCTGAACATTCAGTACTTC. Translating gives CASSGGLNIQYF.

This clone was recorded a few times. V and J are TRBV15 and TRBJ2-5; perhaps TRBD1 as D (5 bases). V was cut by 5 bases and J by 2 bases, with 15 bases left in between. Germline V CDR1 and CDR2: LNHNV, YYDKDF (reference sequence). The CDR3 extends over 15 amino acids. The CDR3 sequence: CATSGRQRLQETQYF. The CDR3 nucleotides are TGTGCCACCAGCGGACGACAGAGATTGCAAGAGACCCAGTACTTC.

This clone was detected only once. V is TRBV15 and J is TRBJ2-7; 8 bases agree with TRBD1. Trimming cost V 9 bases and J 5 bases; bases outside gene matches: 9. CDR3 length: 13 residues. Per the germline V gene, CDR1 is LNHNV and CDR2 is YYDKDF (reference sequence). CDR3: CATGQGDNNEQYF. CDR3 DNA sequence: TGTGCCACAGGACAGGGTGACAACAACGAGCAGTACTTC.

CDR3 coding DNA: TGTGCCAGCAGCTTAGTCGGTAGCAATCAGCCCCAGCATTTT. This sequence encodes CASSLVGSNQPQHF. The genes are TRBV7-2 and TRBJ1-5; the D is unclear. This CDR3 spans 14 amino acids. Germline assignment: CDR1 SGHTA and CDR2 FQGNSA. V shed 1 base and J shed 0 bases, with 4 bases lying between them.

The chain uses TRBV6-5 and TRBJ2-5, with D tentatively TRBD1 (6 bases). V lost 7 bases to trimming and J lost 5 bases, with 20 bases between them. The germline CDR1 and CDR2 sequences are MNHEY and SVGAGI. The CDR3 is made up of 15 amino acids. The CDR3 protein is CASKKEQGLRETQYF. In DNA form, the CDR3 reads TGTGCCAGCAAAAAGGAACAGGGTCTTAGGGAGACCCAGTACTTC.

The chain employs TRBV3-1 (or the pseudogene TRBV3-2) and TRBJ2-3; D possibly corresponds to TRBD2 (5 bases). Germline CDR1 is LGHDT and CDR2 is YNNKEL (reference sequence). The length of the CDR3 is 14 residues. Trimming took off 2 bases at V and 2 bases at J, with 8 bases between the two ends. CDR3 loop: CASSQLAATDTQYF. The CDR3 DNA reads TGTGCCAGCAGCCAACTAGCTGCCACAGATACGCAGTATTTT.

CDR3 DNA: TGTGCCAGCACCGTAGGGGCTAGTGGAGCTTTCTTT. Protein: CASTVGASGAFF. V and J are TRBV7-9 and TRBJ1-1, with D perhaps matching TRBD1 (5 bases). The germline CDR1 and CDR2 sequences are SEHNR and FQNEAQ (reference sequence). This CDR3 spans 12 amino acids. The V end was cut by 7 bases, the J end by 10 bases, with 16 bases between.

The chain employs TRBV6-5 and TRBJ1-4; D may be TRBD1 (6 bases). Deletions cut 6 bases from V and 0 bases from J, with 11 bases between. The CDR3 has 15 amino acids. The germline V gene encodes CDR1 MNHEY and CDR2 SVGAGI. Here the CDR3 reads CASRRRQATNEKLFF. CDR3 sequence (DNA): TGTGCCAGCAGACGCCGACAGGCAACTAATGAAAAACTGTTTTTT.